The 8 T cell receptor beta chains below were found in one sample sequenced in a study of blood T cell repertoires in COVID-19. TCRdb's table, derived via immunoSEQ multiplex PCR, lists solely in-frame clones and lacks some. The sample carries more than 95,000 clones, roughly nine tenths recorded once. Sequenced: peripheral blood. The receptors derive from a human donor in a cohort sampled during active COVID-19.

The CDR3 coding sequence is TGTGCCAGCAGTTACGCAGGTCTCAACTATGGCTACACCTTC. This codes for CASSYAGLNYGYTF. This chain connects TRBV6-5 to TRBJ1-2; D is undetermined. The CDR3 spans 14 residues. The V and J ends lost 2 bases and 2 bases respectively, with 9 bases between them. Germline V CDR1 and CDR2: MNHEY, SVGAGI.

The chain links TRBV19 to TRBJ2-7; tentative D call: TRBD2 (6 bases). The germline V gene has CDR1 LNHDA and CDR2 SQIVND (reference sequence). Between the trimmed V and J ends, which lost 1 base and 0 bases, there was a span of 7 bases. The CDR3 totals 14 residues. This CDR3 reads CASSIGGGSYEQYF. In DNA, the CDR3 is TGTGCCAGTAGTATAGGGGGAGGCTCCTACGAGCAGTACTTC.

This chain links TRBV5-1 with TRBJ1-5; D possibly corresponds to TRBD1 (6 bases). The germline V gene encodes CDR1 SGHRS and CDR2 YFSETQ. The germline V and J ends were trimmed by 4 bases and 5 bases, with 16 bases remaining between them. This CDR3 contains 15 residues. CDR3 in DNA: TGCGCCAGCAGCCCCTATGGGACACGAGATCAGCCCCAGCATTTT. Its translation is CASSPYGTRDQPQHF.

The chain is built from TRBV10-2 and TRBJ2-1, with TRBD1 as a possible D gene (5 bases). The CDR3 contains 15 residues. The V end was cut by 10 bases, the J end by 2 bases, with 18 bases between. The germline CDR1 and CDR2 sequences are WSHSY and SAAADI. CDR3 protein: CATQWGRSTYNEQFF. The CDR3 region has the DNA TGCGCCACCCAATGGGGCAGGTCTACCTACAATGAGCAGTTCTTC.

V is TRBV3-1 (or the pseudogene TRBV3-2) and J is TRBJ2-1; the D is unclear. Germline V lookup: CDR1 LGHDT, CDR2 YNNKEL (reference sequence). Trimming cost V 2 bases and J 4 bases, with 6 bases left between them. This CDR3 region has 13 residues. The CDR3 region is CASSQSRYNEQFF. The CDR3 DNA sequence: TGTGCCAGCAGCCAATCCAGATACAATGAGCAGTTCTTC.

The chain is built from TRBV18 and TRBJ1-1, with D possibly TRBD1 on 6 matching bases. There are 13 residues in the CDR3. CDR1 is KGHSH and CDR2 is LQKENI in the germline V gene. V lost 6 bases and J lost 1, with 9 bases in between. The CDR3 DNA sequence: TGTGCCAGCTCGCTGACAGGGAACACTGAAGCTTTCTTT. Encoded protein: CASSLTGNTEAFF.

The chain has TRBV6-1 and TRBJ2-5; 10 bases align to TRBD1. CDR1 is MNHNS and CDR2 is SASEGT in the germline V gene. CDR3 size: 17 residues. The V segment lost 3 bases and the J segment 1 base; nucleotides outside the gene matches: 8. The CDR3 nucleotides read TGTGCCAGCAGTGATATCCGGGACAGGGGCGCCCAAGAGACCCAGTACTTC. Translated, it gives CASSDIRDRGAQETQYF.

V is TRBV12-5 and J is TRBJ2-6; D is undetermined. CDR3 length equals 17 residues. With 0 bases removed from V and 4 bases from J, the gap between germline ends came to 13 bases. Germline V gene lookup returns CDR1 LGHNT and CDR2 FRNRAP. The CDR3 spells CASGLVRKSVGANVLTF. As DNA, the CDR3 is TGTGCTAGTGGTTTGGTACGAAAATCAGTGGGGGCCAACGTCCTGACTTTC.